This T cell receptor beta chain was identified in a study of tumor and adjacent non-tumor tissue in lung cancer. Study overall: The cohort had 12 to 13 adenocarcinoma, a couple of squamous cell and 1 small cell patients. On average, productive TCRbeta reads reached 4 million to 4.5 million per sample. Whole-study results and caveats: Top 100 clones took a larger repertoire share in normal lung. Compared with tumor, normal lung showed significantly lower TCR diversity.

The CDR3 consists of 12 residues. After removal of 10 bases from V and 13 bases from J, the junction contained 15 bases not matched to a gene. The library came from three nested PCR rounds adapted from ARM-PCR protocols. TCRdb itself ran the multiplex PCR reads through MiXCR, one entry per CDR3 protein. In the table there are about 140,000 distinct CDR3 sequences, around two thirds of which are singletons. This clonotype was seen only a few times. Its matching antigen is unknown. No cell sorting was done before RNA was extracted from the tissue. This sequence originates from a man aged 60-69 years with small cell lung cancer. The source material was lung tumor tissue. V gene TRBV12-3 or TRBV12-4 combines with J gene TRBJ1-2, with 7 bases that match TRBD1. CDR3 DNA: TGTGCCACCAGACGACAGGGCGAAAGGGCCACCTTC. It specifies CATRRQGERATF.